These 17 T cell receptor beta chains share one sample of origin, sequenced in a study of blood T cell repertoires in COVID-19. Produced via immunoSEQ multiplex PCR; TCRdb's table is partial and in-frame only. This sample has roughly 330,000 clones; around 90% occur once, and the top ten carry approximately 5%. The sequenced sample was PBMCs or T cells enriched from blood (not recorded which). The receptors shown here come from a woman aged 25 to 39 who had recovered from COVID-19.

In the case of this clone: The same CDR3 also results from other DNA sequences found in this sample. The chain links TRBV18 to TRBJ1-1, with D perhaps matching TRBD1 (5 bases). This CDR3 region has 12 residues. CDR1 KGHSH and CDR2 LQKENI come from the germline V gene. V lost 3 bases and J 4 bases, leaving 6 bases between the germline ends. CDR3: CASSPDSTEAFF. The DNA of the CDR3 is TGTGCCAGCTCACCCGACAGCACTGAAGCTTTCTTT.

As for this clone: Other DNA sequences of this sample code for an identical CDR3. This chain connects TRBV5-1 to TRBJ1-5; 7 nucleotides line up with TRBD1. Germline CDR1 and CDR2: SGHRS and YFSETQ. V shed 0 bases, J shed 2 bases, and the junction held 2 bases outside the gene matches. The CDR3 extends over 15 amino acids. As DNA, the CDR3 is TGCGCCAGCAGCTTGGCCGGGACAGGCAATCAGCCCCAGCATTTT. Amino acid sequence: CASSLAGTGNQPQHF.

The rearrangement joins TRBV7-3 to TRBJ2-3; no firm D call. Germline CDR1 reads SGHTA; CDR2 reads FQGTGA. The CDR3 runs to 15 residues. The germline V and J ends were trimmed by 4 bases and 0 bases, with 11 bases remaining between them. CDR3 DNA: TGTGCCAGCAGCTATTGGGCAGGTAGCACAGATACGCAGTATTTT. Translating gives CASSYWAGSTDTQYF.

The gene calls are TRBV6-4 and TRBJ1-2, with unresolved D. Germline V gives CDR1 MRHNA, CDR2 SNTAGT. The CDR3 is 13 amino acids. V gave up 3 bases and J gave up 2 bases, with 7 bases separating them. As DNA, the CDR3 is TGTGCCAGCAGTGAGAGGGAGAACTATGGCTACACCTTC. Its protein is CASSERENYGYTF.

This CDR3 reads CASSIGDILYGYTF. The CDR3 DNA reads TGTGCCAGCAGCATCGGGGACATACTCTATGGCTACACCTTC. The rearrangement uses TRBV28 and TRBJ1-2, with a tentative D call TRBD1 (6 bases). The CDR3 runs to 14 residues. The germline CDR1 and CDR2 sequences are MDHEN and SYDVKM. Trimming left V 6 bases short and J 4 bases short, with 15 bases between.

The CDR3 region is CASSTSGANYGYTF. The CDR3 nucleotides are TGTGCCAGCAGCACTAGCGGGGCTAACTATGGCTACACCTTC. The V gene is TRBV7-9, the J gene TRBJ1-2; D is unclear. Trimming took off 5 bases at V and 0 bases at J, with 10 bases between the two ends. Per the germline V gene, CDR1 is SEHNR and CDR2 is FQNEAQ (reference sequence). The CDR3 runs 14 residues.

The chain employs TRBV6-5 and TRBJ2-5, with D perhaps matching TRBD1 (6 bases). Germline-derived CDR1 and CDR2 are MNHEY and SVGAGI. This CDR3 has 13 amino acids. V gave up 5 bases and J gave up 6 bases, with 13 bases separating them. This CDR3 reads CASSPGVWKTQYF. CDR3 DNA sequence: TGTGCCAGCAGTCCAGGGGTTTGGAAGACCCAGTACTTC.

The V and J genes are TRBV7-9 and TRBJ1-1; TRBD1 might be the D (5 bases). CDR3 size: 15 residues. The ends were cut back, 5 bases at V and 2 bases at J, with 15 bases in the middle. Germline V lookup: CDR1 SEHNR, CDR2 FQNEAQ (reference sequence). CDR3 bases: TGTGCCAGCAGCAAAGAAGGGGTAGGTAACACTGAAGCTTTCTTT. Its translation: CASSKEGVGNTEAFF.

J is TRBJ2-1 and V is TRBV15, with 8 bases that match TRBD2. Trimming took 8 bases from V and 0 from J; bases not matched to a gene: 9. CDR1 LNHNV and CDR2 YYDKDF come from the germline V gene (reference sequence). This CDR3 region has 16 residues. The CDR3 nucleotides read TGTGCCACCGGGGACGGGACTAGGTTCTCCTACAATGAGCAGTTCTTC. It codes for CATGDGTRFSYNEQFF.

The chain couples TRBV2 to TRBJ2-1; TRBD2 matches at 10 bases. V dropped 6 bases and J dropped 5; count of bases not matched to a gene: 1. The CDR3 covers 13 residues. In germline, CDR1 is SNHLY, CDR2 FYNNEI. The CDR3 loop reads CASRTSGDNEQFF. The CDR3 bases are TGTGCCAGCAGAACTAGCGGGGACAATGAGCAGTTCTTC.

This clone is a singleton in its sample. CDR3 DNA sequence: TGTGCCAGCAGCCGAAGACAGGGAGGTTCACCCCTCCACTTT. It specifies CASSRRQGGSPLHF. This chain connects TRBV6-2 or TRBV6-3 to TRBJ1-6; 7 nucleotides align to TRBD1. V was clipped by 6 bases and J by 9 bases; unmatched bases: 8. The germline V gene encodes CDR1 MNHEY and CDR2 SVGEGT. This CDR3 is 14 amino acids long.

J is TRBJ2-7 and V is TRBV6-2 or TRBV6-3; 8 positions match TRBD2. This CDR3 has 14 amino acids. The V and J ends lost 6 bases and 2 bases, in that order; junction bases with no gene match: 6. Germline CDR1 MNHEY, CDR2 SVGEGT. The DNA for the CDR3 is TGTGCCAGCAGCCGCCCGGGGGGGGCCTACGAGCAGTACTTC. Translation: CASSRPGGAYEQYF.

This clone came up many times. At one end, the junction sequence differs from germline, possibly due to a read error. The sample carries other DNA sequences with the same CDR3. The chain couples TRBV9 to TRBJ2-1, with 7 bases aligning to TRBD2. The V gene's germline CDR1 is SGDLS and CDR2 YYNGEE. This CDR3 is built from 16 residues. The CDR3, as DNA: TGTGCCAGCCGCGTCGGGGGTCGCGGGGGAGGCAATGAGCAGTTCTTC. As protein: CASRVGGRGGGNEQFF. The full variable domain, with the rest looked up from reference TRBV9 and TRBJ2-1, is DSGVTQTPKHLITATGQRVTLRCSPRSGDLSVYWYQQSLDQGLQFLIQYYNGEERAKGNILERFSAQQFPDLHSELNLSSLELGDSALYFCASRVGGRGGGNEQFFGPGTRLTVL.

The gene calls are TRBV30 and TRBJ1-4; D might be TRBD1 (5 bases). This CDR3 comprises 17 residues. Germline loops: CDR1 GTSNPN, CDR2 SVGIG (reference sequence). Trimming cost V 8 bases and J 0 bases, with 22 bases left between them. CDR3 sequence reads: CALGLQTHSATNEKLFF. The CDR3 DNA is TGTGCCCTGGGACTGCAGACCCATTCTGCAACTAATGAAAAACTGTTTTTT.

The rearrangement links TRBV5-1 to TRBJ1-1; a possible D gene is TRBD1 (5 bases). V lost 2 bases, J lost 1 base, and 9 bases lay in between. This CDR3 spans 14 amino acids. Looked up from germline, CDR1 is SGHRS and CDR2 is YFSETQ. The CDR3 loop is CASSFSGKNTEAFF. Here the CDR3 DNA reads TGCGCCAGCAGCTTTTCAGGGAAGAACACTGAAGCTTTCTTT.

The chain employs TRBV7-6 and TRBJ2-3; TRBD2 aligns across 7 bases. The J segment lost 0 bases and the V segment lost 5 bases, leaving 5 bases of the junction unmatched. This CDR3 contains 15 residues. Per germline, CDR1 SGHVS and CDR2 FNYEAQ. The CDR3 nucleotides read TGTGCCAGCAGCATCGGCGGGGGAAGCACAGATACGCAGTATTTT. It specifies CASSIGGGSTDTQYF. Complete variable domain (other parts from reference TRBV7-6 and TRBJ2-3): GAGVSQSPRYKVTKRGQDVALRCDPISGHVSLYWYRQALGQGPEFLTYFNYEAQQDKSGLPNDRFSAERPEGSISTLTIQRTEQRDSAMYRCASSIGGGSTDTQYFGPGTRLTVL.

This chain connects TRBV4-2 to TRBJ2-5; D is perhaps TRBD1 (6 bases). This CDR3 region has 16 residues. Germline CDR1 LGHNA, CDR2 YNFKEQ. V was trimmed by 0 bases and J by 2 bases, leaving 13 bases between them. The CDR3 here is CASSQEAGTIQETQYF. DNA of the CDR3: TGTGCCAGCAGCCAAGAGGCAGGGACAATACAAGAGACCCAGTACTTC.